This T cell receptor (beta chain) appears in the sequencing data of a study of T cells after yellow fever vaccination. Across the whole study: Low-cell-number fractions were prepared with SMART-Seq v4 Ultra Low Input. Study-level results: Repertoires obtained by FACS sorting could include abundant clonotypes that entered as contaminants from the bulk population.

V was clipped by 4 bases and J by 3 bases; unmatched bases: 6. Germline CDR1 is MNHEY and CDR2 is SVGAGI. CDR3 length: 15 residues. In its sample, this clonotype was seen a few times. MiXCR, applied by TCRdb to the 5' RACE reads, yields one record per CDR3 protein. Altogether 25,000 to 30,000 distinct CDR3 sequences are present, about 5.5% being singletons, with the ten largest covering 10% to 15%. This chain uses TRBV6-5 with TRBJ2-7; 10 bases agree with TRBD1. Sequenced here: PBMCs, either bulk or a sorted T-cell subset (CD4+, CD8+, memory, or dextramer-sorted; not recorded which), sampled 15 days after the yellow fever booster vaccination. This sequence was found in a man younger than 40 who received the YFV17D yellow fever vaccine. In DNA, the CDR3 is TGTGCCAGCAGTTTCCGGGACAGGGGAGTCTACGAGCAGTACTTC. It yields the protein CASSFRDRGVYEQYF.